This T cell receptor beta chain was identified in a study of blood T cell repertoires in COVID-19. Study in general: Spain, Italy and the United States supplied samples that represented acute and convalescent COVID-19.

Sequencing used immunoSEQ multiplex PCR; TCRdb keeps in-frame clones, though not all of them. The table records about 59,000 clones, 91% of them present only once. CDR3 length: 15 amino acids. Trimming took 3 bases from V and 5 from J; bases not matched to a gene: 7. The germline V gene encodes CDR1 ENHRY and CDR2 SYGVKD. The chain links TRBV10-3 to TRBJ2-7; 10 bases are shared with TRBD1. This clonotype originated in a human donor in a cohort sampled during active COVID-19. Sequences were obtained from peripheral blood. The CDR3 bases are TGTGCCATCAGTGATCCGGGACAGGGGTTCGACGAGCAGTACTTC. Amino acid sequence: CAISDPGQGFDEQYF.